The clone carrying this T cell receptor beta chain appeared many times. Scientists amplified the TCR beta CDR3 regions from RNA transcripts. RT-PCR was first run with HTBI primers, then multiplex PCR in a second round. TCRdb ran MiXCR on the multiplex PCR reads and lists one entry per CDR3 protein. The sample holds 350,000 to 450,000 distinct CDR3 sequences, around 19% seen once. The sample originates from a study of Graves' ophthalmopathy and Graves' hyperthyroidism. V was shortened by 0 bases and J by 11 bases, with 17 bases between the two germline ends. This CDR3 region has 15 residues. Per the germline V gene, CDR1 is MNHEY and CDR2 is SVGEGT.

The rearrangement uses TRBV6-2 or TRBV6-3 and TRBJ1-5; no clear D. The sample consisted of peripheral blood. The source is a woman aged 18-29 years with Graves' ophthalmopathy. CDR3 in DNA: TGTGCCAGCAGTTACTCGAGATTTCGTCGGGAAACCCAGCATTTT. As protein: CASSYSRFRRETQHF.